This T cell receptor beta chain was captured in a study of cytomegalovirus exposure and HLA in healthy donors. General study points: Fewer N-insertions (relative to the roughly 630-donor mean) were reportedly seen in an Asian-associated ancestry cluster in a later analysis. The study listed approximately 160 cytomegalovirus-associated TCR beta chains.

CDR1 is MNHEY, CDR2 SVGAGI, per germline. There are 14 residues in the CDR3. Trimming cost V 5 bases and J 2 bases; bases outside gene matches: 5. The PCR ran on 60 Vbeta and 13 Jbeta primers. Libraries were prepared by immunoSEQ multiplex PCR; TCRdb keeps only in-frame clonotypes and omits some of them. The profile shows roughly 100,000 clones, more than 70% of them singletons. Regarding donors, all were healthy bone marrow donors. With respect to this clone: Its antigen is still unknown.

This TCR came from a female donor in good health and CMV-seronegative. The chain couples TRBV6-5 to TRBJ2-7; 8 bases agree with TRBD1. The sequenced sample was PBMCs. CDR3 DNA sequence: TGTGCCAGCAGTCGGACAGGGAAAGCCTACGAGCAGTACTTC. This codes for CASSRTGKAYEQYF.